These 24 T cell receptor beta chains were all obtained from the same sample, sequenced in a study of CD8+CD57+ T cells in acquired aplastic anemia. TCR beta VDJ and CDR3 profiles were obtained from a genomic DNA template. From the reads, TCRdb called clonotypes with MiXCR, one entry per CDR3 protein. Of 150,000 to 200,000 distinct CDR3 sequences listed, about 60% are singletons. Specimen: sorted CD4+, CD8+, or CD8+CD57+ T cells (not recorded which) from PBMCs. These receptors originate from a human donor in good health.

This clonotype was seen just once. The CDR3 DNA sequence: TGTGCCAGCAACGAGGGGGGATTTTTGGAAAAACTGTTTTTT. Translating it yields CASNEGGFLEKLFF. The chain recombines TRBV12-3 or TRBV12-4 with TRBJ1-4; tentatively, D is TRBD1 (6 bases). The CDR3 covers 14 residues. V was trimmed by 7 bases and J by 8 bases, leaving 17 bases between them.

This chain uses TRBV15 with TRBJ2-7; D is unclear. V was pared by 0 bases and J by 5 bases, with 8 bases between. Germline V gene data show CDR1 as LNHNV and CDR2 as YYDKDF (reference sequence). This CDR3 contains 13 residues. The CDR3 DNA is TGTGCCACCAGCAGAGATGTAGGCGACGAGCAGTACTTC. Protein: CATSRDVGDEQYF.

This clonotype was seen a handful of times. This chain uses TRBV11-1 with TRBJ2-5, with 7 nucleotides matching TRBD2. This CDR3 contains 13 residues. Germline CDR1 and CDR2: SGHAT and FQDESV (reference sequence). V was clipped by 5 bases and J by 3 bases; unmatched bases: 3. The CDR3 DNA follows: TGTGCCAGCAGCCGGGGGGTCGAAGAGACCCAGTACTTC. This gives the protein CASSRGVEETQYF.

This clonotype has at least ten counts. This chain joins TRBV4-3 and TRBJ1-6; a possible D gene is TRBD1 (6 bases). The V end lost 0 bases, the J end lost 7 bases, and 16 bases lay between the germline ends. This CDR3 has 17 residues. Germline CDR1 reads LGHNA; CDR2 reads YSLEER. For the CDR3, the DNA is TGCGCCAGCAGCCAAGACTGGACAGCGAACTTCAATTCACCCCTCCACTTT. Translated: CASSQDWTANFNSPLHF.

The chain employs TRBV7-8 and TRBJ2-1, with TRBD2 matching over 9 bases. The V gene's germline CDR1 is SGHVS and CDR2 FQNEAQ. The CDR3 has 15 residues. V shed 8 bases and J 4 bases; nucleotides not matched to a gene: 9. CDR3 sequence reads: CASFPAGGGYNEQFF. Written as DNA, the CDR3 is TGTGCCAGCTTCCCCGCGGGAGGGGGATACAATGAGCAGTTCTTC.

The rearrangement uses TRBV7-2 and TRBJ2-2; 10 nucleotides line up with TRBD2. CDR1 is SGHTA and CDR2 is FQGNSA in the germline V gene. The length of the CDR3 is 15 residues. V shed 4 bases and J 2 bases; nucleotides not matched to a gene: 1. This CDR3 is CASSWTSGNTGELFF. CDR3 sequence (DNA): TGTGCCAGCAGCTGGACTAGCGGCAACACCGGGGAGCTGTTTTTT. Complete variable domain (other parts from reference TRBV7-2 and TRBJ2-2): GAGVSQSPSNKVTEKGKDVELRCDPISGHTALYWYRQSLGQGLEFLIYFQGNSAPDKSGLPSDRFSAERTGGSVSTLTIQRTQQEDSAVYLCASSWTSGNTGELFFGEGSRLTVL.

In its sample, this clonotype was seen many times. V usage is TRBV7-9 and J usage is TRBJ2-2; 7 bases match TRBD2. Trimming took 8 bases from V and 5 from J; bases not matched to a gene: 11. CDR1 is SEHNR and CDR2 is FQNEAQ in the germline V gene (reference sequence). CDR3 length: 15 residues. CDR3 DNA: TGTGCCAGCGGACCCCCAAGGGAGGGAACCGGGGAGCTGTTTTTT. Translating gives CASGPPREGTGELFF.

This rearrangement joins TRBV5-6 to TRBJ1-2; 7 nucleotides agree with TRBD1. The V segment lost 0 bases and the J segment 7 bases; nucleotides outside the gene matches: 12. This CDR3 is 16 amino acids long. Per the germline V gene, CDR1 is SGHDT and CDR2 is YYEEEE. As DNA, the CDR3 is TGTGCCAGCAGCTTGGATCCTTCAGGCAGGGGGACTGGCTACACCTTC. Translating it yields CASSLDPSGRGTGYTF.

This clonotype was detected once. The chain links TRBV7-9 to TRBJ1-1; 7 bases fit TRBD1. From germline, CDR1 is SEHNR and CDR2 FQNEAQ (reference sequence). With V trimmed by 1 base and J by 1 base, 12 bases remained unmatched. This CDR3 has 18 residues. Here the CDR3 reads CASSLVGGKDRSNTEAFF. CDR3 bases: TGTGCCAGCAGCTTAGTGGGGGGAAAGGACAGGTCGAACACTGAAGCTTTCTTT.

Comments on this clonotype: This clone may be a read error of a much larger clone one base away. The rearrangement joins TRBV4-3 to TRBJ1-2, with D perhaps matching TRBD1 (5 bases). Trimming shortened V by 2 bases and J by 0 bases, and 10 bases separated the two germline ends. The CDR3 contains 15 residues. Germline assignment: CDR1 LGHNA and CDR2 YSLEER. Here the CDR3 reads CASSQTGTANYGYTF. As DNA, the CDR3 is TGCGCCAGCAGCCAAACAGGAACAGCTAACTATGGCTACACCTTC.

V is TRBV20-1 and J is TRBJ1-2; 9 nucleotides match TRBD1. Germline CDR1 DFQATT, CDR2 SNEGSKA (reference sequence). This CDR3 comprises 15 residues. V shed 7 bases, J shed 5 bases, and the junction held 14 bases outside the gene matches. This CDR3 is CSVSLGGQGNYGYTF. Here the CDR3 DNA reads TGCAGTGTCTCGCTCGGGGGACAGGGAAATTATGGCTACACCTTC.

The chain recombines TRBV2 with TRBJ2-1; D is uncertain. CDR3 length equals 11 residues. With 1 base removed from V and 7 bases from J, the gap between germline ends came to 2 bases. Germline loops: CDR1 SNHLY, CDR2 FYNNEI. The CDR3 DNA reads as TGTGCCAGCAGTGAAGTGAATGAGCAGTTCTTC. This codes for CASSEVNEQFF.

The chain links TRBV20-1 to TRBJ2-7; D is possibly TRBD1 (6 bases). CDR3 length equals 14 residues. V was trimmed by 6 bases and J by 1 base, leaving 16 bases between them. Germline-derived CDR1 and CDR2 are DFQATT and SNEGSKA (reference sequence). The CDR3: CSADPRDMSYEQYF. Here the CDR3 DNA reads TGCAGTGCCGACCCCCGGGACATGTCCTACGAGCAGTACTTC.

The CDR3 loop is CAGTRDRVGDTQYF. The CDR3 DNA reads TGTGCCGGAACCCGGGACAGGGTTGGCGATACGCAGTATTTT. The gene calls are TRBV2 and TRBJ2-3; 9 nucleotides match TRBD1. Germline assignment: CDR1 SNHLY and CDR2 FYNNEI. V trimming: 11 bases; J trimming: 6 bases; junction bases outside the gene matches: 12. The CDR3 covers 14 residues.

The J gene is TRBJ2-4, the V gene TRBV7-2; 7 positions match TRBD1. The last part of the DNA fits TRBJ2-7 better; the J call may be wrong. This CDR3 spans 14 amino acids. Germline CDR1 SGHTA, CDR2 FQGNSA. CDR3 loop: CASSYRQGSYEQYF. The CDR3 DNA sequence: TGTGCCAGCAGCTACCGACAGGGTTCTTACGAGCAGTACTTC.

V is TRBV9 and J is TRBJ2-7; TRBD2 might be the D (5 bases). This CDR3 is built from 12 residues. Deletions cut 6 bases from V and 5 bases from J, with 12 bases between. Germline lookup yields CDR1 SGDLS and CDR2 YYNGEE. In DNA form, the CDR3 reads TGTGCCAGCACCGTCCGGGGAAACGAGCAGTACGTC. It is translated as CASTVRGNEQYV.

This clonotype was detected many times. The chain has TRBV4-2 and TRBJ2-6, with D perhaps TRBD1 or TRBD2 (5 bases each). Germline CDR1 LGHNA, CDR2 YNFKEQ. V was pared by 1 base and J by 2 bases, with 9 bases between. The CDR3 spans 16 residues. Here the CDR3 DNA reads TGTGCCAGCAGCCAAGGGGGGTCTACTGGGGCCAACGTCCTGACTTTC. Translating it yields CASSQGGSTGANVLTF.

In the case of this clonotype: One junction end disagrees with the germline gene, perhaps due to a read error. The genes are TRBV7-7 and TRBJ2-1; 7 nucleotides match TRBD1. Germline V lookup: CDR1 SSHAT, CDR2 FNYEAQ (reference sequence). The CDR3 is made up of 16 amino acids. This chain's CDR3 is CASSQHSAGTANEQFF. The DNA for the CDR3 is TGTGCTAGCAGCCAGCACTCCGCCGGGACAGCGAATGAGCAGTTCTTC.

This clonotype has just one count. The J gene is TRBJ1-1, the V gene TRBV7-9, with TRBD1 matching over 9 bases. Germline values: CDR1 SEHNR, CDR2 FQNEAQ (reference sequence). V was pared by 5 bases and J by 1 base, with 5 bases of the junction left unmatched. CDR3 length: 15 residues. CDR3 nucleotide sequence: TGTGCCAGCAGCCCGGGGACAGGGCAGAACACTGAAGCTTTCTTT. Protein sequence: CASSPGTGQNTEAFF. The full variable domain, with the rest looked up from reference TRBV7-9 and TRBJ1-1, is DTGVSQNPRHKITKRGQNVTFRCDPISEHNRLYWYRQTLGQGPEFLTYFQNEAQLEKSRLLSDRFSAERPKGSFSTLEIQRTEQGDSAMYLCASSPGTGQNTEAFFGQGTRLTVV.

This sequence joins TRBV7-2 and TRBJ2-3; D is unresolved. Germline V lookup: CDR1 SGHTA, CDR2 FQGNSA. Trimming shortened V by 6 bases and J by 0 bases, and 7 bases separated the two germline ends. This CDR3 is 13 amino acids long. For the CDR3, the DNA is TGTGCCAGCAGATTCTTAAGCACAGATACGCAGTATTTT. Protein: CASRFLSTDTQYF. The entire variable domain, with the rest obtained from reference TRBV7-2 and TRBJ2-3, is as follows: GAGVSQSPSNKVTEKGKDVELRCDPISGHTALYWYRQSLGQGLEFLIYFQGNSAPDKSGLPSDRFSAERTGGSVSTLTIQRTQQEDSAVYLCASRFLSTDTQYFGPGTRLTVL.

This clonotype was counted many times. The genes are TRBV4-3 and TRBJ2-3; D ambiguous. Germline CDR1 reads LGHNA; CDR2 reads YSLEER. Trimming took off 4 bases at V and 0 bases at J, with 5 bases between the two ends. This CDR3 region has 13 residues. CDR3 residues: CASSRMSTDTQYF. In nucleotides, the CDR3 is TGCGCCAGCAGCCGGATGAGCACAGATACGCAGTATTTT.

This clonotype was seen a single time. The chain links TRBV5-1 to TRBJ1-1, with unresolved D. V was pared by 0 bases and J by 4 bases, with 10 bases between. This CDR3 comprises 14 residues. CDR1 and CDR2 from the germline V gene are SGHRS and YFSETQ. The CDR3 region has the DNA TGCGCCAGCAGCTTGGGGCAGCTAATCACTGAAGCTTTCTTT. It specifies CASSLGQLITEAFF. The whole variable domain, filled in from reference TRBV5-1 and TRBJ1-1, reads KAGVTQTPRYLIKTRGQQVTLSCSPISGHRSVSWYQQTPGQGLQFLFEYFSETQRNKGNFPGRFSGRQFSNSRSEMNVSTLELGDSALYLCASSLGQLITEAFFGQGTRLTVV.

The rearrangement joins TRBV20-1 to TRBJ2-5; 8 bases fit TRBD2. CDR3 size: 14 residues. The ends lost 2 bases at V and 2 bases at J; junction bases unmatched: 4. Looked up from germline, CDR1 is DFQATT and CDR2 is SNEGSKA (reference sequence). CDR3 bases: TGCAGTGCTAGAATCGGCGGGGGGCAAGAGACCCAGTACTTC. Encoded protein: CSARIGGGQETQYF.

The rearrangement joins TRBV20-1 to TRBJ1-1; D unresolved. The CDR3 length is 14 residues. The V gene's germline CDR1 is DFQATT and CDR2 SNEGSKA (reference sequence). V was pared by 5 bases and J by 0 bases, with 13 bases between. The chain's CDR3 is CSARPGRMNTEAFF. For the CDR3, the DNA is TGCAGTGCTCGACCCGGACGGATGAACACTGAAGCTTTCTTT.